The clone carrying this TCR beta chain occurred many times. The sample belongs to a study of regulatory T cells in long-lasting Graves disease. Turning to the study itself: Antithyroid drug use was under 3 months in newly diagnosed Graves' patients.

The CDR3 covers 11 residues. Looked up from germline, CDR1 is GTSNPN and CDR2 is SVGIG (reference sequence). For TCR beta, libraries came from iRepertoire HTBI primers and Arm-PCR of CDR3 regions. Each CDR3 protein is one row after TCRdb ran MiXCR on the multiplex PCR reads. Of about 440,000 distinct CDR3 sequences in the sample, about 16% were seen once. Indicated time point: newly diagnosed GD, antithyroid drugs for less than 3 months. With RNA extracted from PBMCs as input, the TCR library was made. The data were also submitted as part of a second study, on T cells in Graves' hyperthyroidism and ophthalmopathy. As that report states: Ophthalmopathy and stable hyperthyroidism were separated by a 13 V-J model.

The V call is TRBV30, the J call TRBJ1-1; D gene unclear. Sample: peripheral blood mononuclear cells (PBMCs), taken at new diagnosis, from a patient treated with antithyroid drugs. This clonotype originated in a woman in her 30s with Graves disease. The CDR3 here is CAGETNTEAFF. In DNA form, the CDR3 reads TGTGCTGGCGAAACGAACACTGAAGCTTTCTTT.